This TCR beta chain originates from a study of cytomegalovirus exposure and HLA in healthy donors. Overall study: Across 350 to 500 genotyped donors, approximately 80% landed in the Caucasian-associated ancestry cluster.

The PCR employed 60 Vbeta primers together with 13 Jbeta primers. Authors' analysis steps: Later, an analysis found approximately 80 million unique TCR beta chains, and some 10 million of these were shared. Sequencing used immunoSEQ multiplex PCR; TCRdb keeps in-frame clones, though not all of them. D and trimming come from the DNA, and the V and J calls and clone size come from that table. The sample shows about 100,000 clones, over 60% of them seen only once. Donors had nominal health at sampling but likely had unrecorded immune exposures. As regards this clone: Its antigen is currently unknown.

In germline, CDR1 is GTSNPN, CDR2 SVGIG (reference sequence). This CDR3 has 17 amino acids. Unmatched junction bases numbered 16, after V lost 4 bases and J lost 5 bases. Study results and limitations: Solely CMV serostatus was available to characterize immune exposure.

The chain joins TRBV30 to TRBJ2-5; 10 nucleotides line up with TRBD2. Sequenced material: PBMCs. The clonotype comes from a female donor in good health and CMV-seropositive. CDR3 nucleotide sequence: TGTGCCTGGAACAGAGTGAGCGGGGGGGCCGTGAGGGAGACCCAGTACTTC. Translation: CAWNRVSGGAVRETQYF.